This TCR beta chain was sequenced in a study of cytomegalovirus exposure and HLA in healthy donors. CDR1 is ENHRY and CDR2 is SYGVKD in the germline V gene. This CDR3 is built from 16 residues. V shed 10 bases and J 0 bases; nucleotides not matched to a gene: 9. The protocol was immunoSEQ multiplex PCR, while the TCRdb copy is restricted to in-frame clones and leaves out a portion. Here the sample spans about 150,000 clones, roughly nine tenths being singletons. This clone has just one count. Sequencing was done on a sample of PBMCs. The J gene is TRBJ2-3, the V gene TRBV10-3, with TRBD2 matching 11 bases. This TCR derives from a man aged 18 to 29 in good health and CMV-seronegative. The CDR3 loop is CATRLAGRLSTDTQYF. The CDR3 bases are TGTGCCACACGACTAGCGGGAAGACTTAGCACAGATACGCAGTATTTT.